The following is a TCR beta chain sequence with its context. Its antigen remains unidentified. The CDR3 runs to 14 residues. Germline CDR1 and CDR2: SGHNT and YYREEE (reference sequence). Trimming removed 6 bases from V and 14 bases from J, with 25 bases in between. The sample's time point: roughly ten-day in vitro stimulation with candidate neoantigen peptide 6. Cells were stimulated 10 days with each of about 7 ELISpot-reactive neoantigens. The data were obtained in a study of PD-1 blockade in mismatch repair-deficient tumors. Study-level background: Patients had approximately 12 mismatch repair-deficient cancer types and were previously treated and progressing.

Whole-study results and caveats: Tumor-resident clones, often undetectable pretreatment in blood, expanded then contracted after pembrolizumab.

Sequenced by immunoSEQ multiplex PCR; TCRdb stores in-frame clones only, minus some. The data hold about 14,000 clones, with 86% observed a single time. This clonotype originated in an adult with mismatch repair-deficient cancer. V gene TRBV5-4 combines with J gene TRBJ2-3, with D possibly called TRBD1 or TRBD2 (6 bases each). The sample here was cells cultured in vitro, taken from a patient treated with pembrolizumab. This CDR3 reads CASTISGSGRGPYF. The DNA of the CDR3 is TGTGCCAGCACCATCTCAGGATCGGGCCGGGGGCCGTATTTT.